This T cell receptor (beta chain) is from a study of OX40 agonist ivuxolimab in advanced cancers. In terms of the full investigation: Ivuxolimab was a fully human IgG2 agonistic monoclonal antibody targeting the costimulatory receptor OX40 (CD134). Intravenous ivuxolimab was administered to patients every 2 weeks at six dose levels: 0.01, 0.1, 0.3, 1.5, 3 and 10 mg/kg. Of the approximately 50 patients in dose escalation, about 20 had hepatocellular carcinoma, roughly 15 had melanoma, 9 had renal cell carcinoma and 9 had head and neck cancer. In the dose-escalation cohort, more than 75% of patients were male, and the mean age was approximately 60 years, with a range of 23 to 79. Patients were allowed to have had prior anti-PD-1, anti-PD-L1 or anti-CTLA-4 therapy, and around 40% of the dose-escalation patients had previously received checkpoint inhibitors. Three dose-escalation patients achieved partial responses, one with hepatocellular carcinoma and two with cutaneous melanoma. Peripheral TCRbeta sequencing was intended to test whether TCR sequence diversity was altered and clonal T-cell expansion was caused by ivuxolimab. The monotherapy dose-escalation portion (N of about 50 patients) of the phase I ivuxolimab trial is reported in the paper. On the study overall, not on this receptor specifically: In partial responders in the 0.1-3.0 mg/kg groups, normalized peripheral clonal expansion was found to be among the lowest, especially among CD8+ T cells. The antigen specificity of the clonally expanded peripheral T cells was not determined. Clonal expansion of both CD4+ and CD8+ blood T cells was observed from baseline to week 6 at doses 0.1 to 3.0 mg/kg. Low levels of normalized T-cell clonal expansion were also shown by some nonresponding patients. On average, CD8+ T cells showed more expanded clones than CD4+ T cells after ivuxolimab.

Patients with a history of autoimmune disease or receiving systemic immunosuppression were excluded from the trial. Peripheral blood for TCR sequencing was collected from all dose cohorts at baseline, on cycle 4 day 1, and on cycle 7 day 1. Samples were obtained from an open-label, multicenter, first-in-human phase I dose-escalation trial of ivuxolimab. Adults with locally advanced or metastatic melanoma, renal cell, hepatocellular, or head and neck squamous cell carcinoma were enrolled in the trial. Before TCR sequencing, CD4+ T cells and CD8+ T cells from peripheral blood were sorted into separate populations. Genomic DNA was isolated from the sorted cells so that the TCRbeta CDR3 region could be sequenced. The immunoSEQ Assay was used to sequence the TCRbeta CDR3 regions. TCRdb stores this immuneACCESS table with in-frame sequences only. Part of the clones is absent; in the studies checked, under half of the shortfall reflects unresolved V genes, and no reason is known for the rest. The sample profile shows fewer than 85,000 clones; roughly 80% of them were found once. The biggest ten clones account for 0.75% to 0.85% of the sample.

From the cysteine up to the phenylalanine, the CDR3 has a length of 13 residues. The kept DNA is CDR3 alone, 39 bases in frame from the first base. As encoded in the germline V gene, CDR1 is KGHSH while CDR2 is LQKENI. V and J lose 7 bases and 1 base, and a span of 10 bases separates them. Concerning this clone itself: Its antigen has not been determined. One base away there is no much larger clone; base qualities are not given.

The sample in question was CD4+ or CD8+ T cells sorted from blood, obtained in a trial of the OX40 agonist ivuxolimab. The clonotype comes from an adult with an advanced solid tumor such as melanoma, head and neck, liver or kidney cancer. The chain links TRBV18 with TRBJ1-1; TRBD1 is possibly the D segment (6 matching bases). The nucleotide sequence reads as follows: TGTGCCAGCTTACAGGGAGGGAACACTGAAGCTTTCTTT. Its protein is CASLQGGNTEAFF.